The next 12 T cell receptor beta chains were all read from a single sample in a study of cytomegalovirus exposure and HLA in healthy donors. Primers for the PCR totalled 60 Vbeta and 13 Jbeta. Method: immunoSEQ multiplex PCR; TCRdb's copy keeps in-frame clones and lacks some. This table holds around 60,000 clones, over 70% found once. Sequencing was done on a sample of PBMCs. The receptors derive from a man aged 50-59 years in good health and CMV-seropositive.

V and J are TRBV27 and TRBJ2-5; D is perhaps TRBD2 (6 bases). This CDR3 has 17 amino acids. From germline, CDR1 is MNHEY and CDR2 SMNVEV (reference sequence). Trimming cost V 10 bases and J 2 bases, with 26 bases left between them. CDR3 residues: CATRRSGGLAVQETQYF. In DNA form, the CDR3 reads TGTGCCACCCGTCGATCGGGCGGGTTAGCGGTACAAGAGACCCAGTACTTC.

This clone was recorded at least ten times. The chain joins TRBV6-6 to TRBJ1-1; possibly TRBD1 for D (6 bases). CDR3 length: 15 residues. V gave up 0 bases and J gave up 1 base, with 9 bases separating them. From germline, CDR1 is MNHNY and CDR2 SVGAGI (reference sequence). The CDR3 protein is CASSYSAGANTEAFF. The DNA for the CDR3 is TGTGCCAGCAGTTACTCGGCAGGGGCGAACACTGAAGCTTTCTTT.

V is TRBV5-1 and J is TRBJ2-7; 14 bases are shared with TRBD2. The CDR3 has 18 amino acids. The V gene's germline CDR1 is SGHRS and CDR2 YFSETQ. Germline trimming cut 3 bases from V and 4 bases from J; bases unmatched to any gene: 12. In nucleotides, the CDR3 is TGCGCCAGCAGCTCCGGGGGACTAGCGGGGGCCTTGTCATACGAGCAGTACTTC. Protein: CASSSGGLAGALSYEQYF.

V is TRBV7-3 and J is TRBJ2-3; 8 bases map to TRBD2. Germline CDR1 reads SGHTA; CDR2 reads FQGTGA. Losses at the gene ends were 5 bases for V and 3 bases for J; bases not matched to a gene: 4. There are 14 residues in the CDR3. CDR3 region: CASSGGLGTDTQYF. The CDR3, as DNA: TGTGCCAGCAGCGGGGGACTAGGTACAGATACGCAGTATTTT.

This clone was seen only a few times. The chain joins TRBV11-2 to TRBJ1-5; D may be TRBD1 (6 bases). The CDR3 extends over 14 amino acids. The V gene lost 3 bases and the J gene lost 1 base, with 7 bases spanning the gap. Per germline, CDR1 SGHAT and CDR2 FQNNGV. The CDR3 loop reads CASSLQGSNQPQHF. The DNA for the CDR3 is TGTGCCAGCAGCTTGCAGGGGAGCAATCAGCCCCAGCATTTT.

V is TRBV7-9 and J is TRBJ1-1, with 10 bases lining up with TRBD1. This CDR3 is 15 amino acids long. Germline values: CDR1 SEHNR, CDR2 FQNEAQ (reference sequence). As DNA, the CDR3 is TGTTCCGGCAGCTCTAGGGACAGGGGGAACACTGAAGCTTTCTTT. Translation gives CSGSSRDRGNTEAFF. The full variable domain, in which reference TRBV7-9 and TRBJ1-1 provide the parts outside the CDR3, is DTGVSQNPRHKITKRGQNVTFRCDPISEHNRLYWYRQTLGQGPEFLTYFQNEAQLEKSRLLSDRFSAERPKGSFSTLEIQRTEQGDSAMYLCSGSSRDRGNTEAFFGQGTRLTVV.

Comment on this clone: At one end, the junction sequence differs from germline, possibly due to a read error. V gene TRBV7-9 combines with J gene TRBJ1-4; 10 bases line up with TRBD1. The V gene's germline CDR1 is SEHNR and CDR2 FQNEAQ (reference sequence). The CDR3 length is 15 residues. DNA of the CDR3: TGTGCCAACAGCTCCACAGACAGGGGGCGCGAAAAACTGTTTTTT. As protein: CANSSTDRGREKLFF.

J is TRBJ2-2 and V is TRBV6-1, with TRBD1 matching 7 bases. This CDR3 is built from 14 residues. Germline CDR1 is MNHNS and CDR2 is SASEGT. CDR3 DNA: TGTGCTAACAGCCCACAGGGGATGACCGGGGAGCTGTTTTTT. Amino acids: CANSPQGMTGELFF.

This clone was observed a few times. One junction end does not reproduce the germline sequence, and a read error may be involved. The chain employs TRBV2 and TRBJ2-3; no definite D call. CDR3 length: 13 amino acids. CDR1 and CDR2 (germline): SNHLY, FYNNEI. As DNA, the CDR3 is TGTGCCAGCAGGGAACAATTAACAGATACGCAGTCTTTT. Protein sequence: CASREQLTDTQSF. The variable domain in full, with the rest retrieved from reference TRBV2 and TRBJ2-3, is EPEVTQTPSHQVTQMGQEVILRCVPISNHLYFYWYRQILGQKVEFLVSFYNNEISEKSEIFDDQFSVERPDGSNFTLKIRSTKLEDSAMYFCASREQLTDTQSFGPGTRLTVL.

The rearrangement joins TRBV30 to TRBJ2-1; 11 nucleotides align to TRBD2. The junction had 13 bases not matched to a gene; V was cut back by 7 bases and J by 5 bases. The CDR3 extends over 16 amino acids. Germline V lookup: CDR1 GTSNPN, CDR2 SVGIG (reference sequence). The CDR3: CASPAQTSGTHNEQFF. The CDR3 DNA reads TGTGCCTCCCCGGCCCAGACTAGCGGGACTCACAATGAGCAGTTCTTC.

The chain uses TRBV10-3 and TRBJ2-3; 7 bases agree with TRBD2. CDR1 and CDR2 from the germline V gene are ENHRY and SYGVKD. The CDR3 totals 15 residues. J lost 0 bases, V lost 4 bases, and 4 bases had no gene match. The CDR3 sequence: CAISVAGDSTDTQYF. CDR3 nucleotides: TGTGCCATCAGTGTAGCGGGCGATAGCACAGATACGCAGTATTTT.

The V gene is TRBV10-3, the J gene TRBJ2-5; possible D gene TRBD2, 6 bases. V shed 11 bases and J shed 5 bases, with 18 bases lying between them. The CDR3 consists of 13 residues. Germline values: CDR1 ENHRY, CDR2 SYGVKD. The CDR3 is CASRGGIGETQYF. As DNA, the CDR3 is TGTGCCTCCCGTGGGGGGATCGGGGAGACCCAGTACTTC.